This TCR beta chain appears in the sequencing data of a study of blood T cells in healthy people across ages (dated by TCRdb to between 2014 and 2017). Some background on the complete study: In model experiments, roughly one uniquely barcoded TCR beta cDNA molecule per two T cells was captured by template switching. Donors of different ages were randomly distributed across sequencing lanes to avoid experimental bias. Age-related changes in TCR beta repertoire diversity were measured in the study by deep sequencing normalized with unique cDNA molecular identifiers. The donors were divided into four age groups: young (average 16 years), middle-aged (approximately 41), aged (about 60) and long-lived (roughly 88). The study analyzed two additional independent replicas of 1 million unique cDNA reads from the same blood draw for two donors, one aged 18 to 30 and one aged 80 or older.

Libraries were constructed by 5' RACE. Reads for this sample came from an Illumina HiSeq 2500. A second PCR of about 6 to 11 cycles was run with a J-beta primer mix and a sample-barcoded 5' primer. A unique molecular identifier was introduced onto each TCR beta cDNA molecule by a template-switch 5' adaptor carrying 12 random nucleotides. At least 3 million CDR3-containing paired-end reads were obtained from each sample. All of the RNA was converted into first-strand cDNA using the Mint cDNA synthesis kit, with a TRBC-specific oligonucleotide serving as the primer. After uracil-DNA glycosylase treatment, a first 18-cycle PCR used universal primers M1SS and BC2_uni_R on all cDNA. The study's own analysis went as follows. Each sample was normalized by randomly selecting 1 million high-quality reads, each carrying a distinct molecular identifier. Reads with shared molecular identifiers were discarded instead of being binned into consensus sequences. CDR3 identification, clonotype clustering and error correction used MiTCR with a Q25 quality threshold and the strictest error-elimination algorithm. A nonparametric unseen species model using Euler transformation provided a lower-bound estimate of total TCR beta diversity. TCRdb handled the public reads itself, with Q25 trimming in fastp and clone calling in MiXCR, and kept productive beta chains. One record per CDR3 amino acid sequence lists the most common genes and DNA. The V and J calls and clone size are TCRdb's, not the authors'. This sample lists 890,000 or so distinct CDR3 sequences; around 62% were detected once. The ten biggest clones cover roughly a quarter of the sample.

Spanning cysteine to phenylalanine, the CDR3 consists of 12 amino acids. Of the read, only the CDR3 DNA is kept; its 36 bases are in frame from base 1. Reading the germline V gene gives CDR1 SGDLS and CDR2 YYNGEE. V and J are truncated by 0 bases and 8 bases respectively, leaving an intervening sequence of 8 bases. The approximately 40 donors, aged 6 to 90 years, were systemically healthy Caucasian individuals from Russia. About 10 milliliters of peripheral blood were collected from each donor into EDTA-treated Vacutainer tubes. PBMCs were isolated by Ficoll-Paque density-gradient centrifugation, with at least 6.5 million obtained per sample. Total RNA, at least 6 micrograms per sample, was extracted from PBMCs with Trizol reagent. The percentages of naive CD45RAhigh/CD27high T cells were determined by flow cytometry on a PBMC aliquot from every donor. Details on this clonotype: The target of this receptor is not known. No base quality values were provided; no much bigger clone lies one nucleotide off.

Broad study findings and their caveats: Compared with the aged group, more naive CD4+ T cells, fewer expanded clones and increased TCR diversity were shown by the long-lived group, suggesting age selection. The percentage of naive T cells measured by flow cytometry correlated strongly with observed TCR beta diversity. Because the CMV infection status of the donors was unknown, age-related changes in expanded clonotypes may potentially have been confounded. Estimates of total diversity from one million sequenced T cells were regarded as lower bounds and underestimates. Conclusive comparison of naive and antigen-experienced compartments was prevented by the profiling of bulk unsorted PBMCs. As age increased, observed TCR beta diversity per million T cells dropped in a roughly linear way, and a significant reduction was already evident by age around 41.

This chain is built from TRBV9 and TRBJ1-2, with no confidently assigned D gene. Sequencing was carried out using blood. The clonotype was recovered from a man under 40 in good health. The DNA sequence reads TGTGCCAGCAGCGTAGGGAGCTGGGGCTACACCTTC. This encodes CASSVGSWGYTF.